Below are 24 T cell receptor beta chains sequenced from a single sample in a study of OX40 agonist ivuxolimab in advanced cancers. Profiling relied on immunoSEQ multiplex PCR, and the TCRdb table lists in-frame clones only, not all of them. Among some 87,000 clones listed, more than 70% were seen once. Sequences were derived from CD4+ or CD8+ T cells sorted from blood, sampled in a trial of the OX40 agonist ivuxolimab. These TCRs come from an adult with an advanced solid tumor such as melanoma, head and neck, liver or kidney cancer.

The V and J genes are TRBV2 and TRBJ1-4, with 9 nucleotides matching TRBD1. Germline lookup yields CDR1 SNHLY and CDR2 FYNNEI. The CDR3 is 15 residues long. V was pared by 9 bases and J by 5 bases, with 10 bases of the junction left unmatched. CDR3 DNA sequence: TGTGCCAGTTTCCTTCCGGGACAGGGCAATGAAAAACTGTTTTTT. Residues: CASFLPGQGNEKLFF.

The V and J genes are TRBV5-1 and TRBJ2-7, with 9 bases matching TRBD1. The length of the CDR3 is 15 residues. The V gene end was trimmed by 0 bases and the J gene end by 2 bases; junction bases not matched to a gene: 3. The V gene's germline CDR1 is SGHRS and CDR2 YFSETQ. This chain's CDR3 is CASSLVQGATYEQYF. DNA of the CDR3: TGCGCCAGCAGCTTGGTACAGGGGGCCACCTACGAGCAGTACTTC.

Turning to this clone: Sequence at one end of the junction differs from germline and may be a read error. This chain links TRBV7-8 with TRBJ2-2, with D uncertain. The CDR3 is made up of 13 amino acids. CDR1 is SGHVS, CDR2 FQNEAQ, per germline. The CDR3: CASGFRSTGELFF. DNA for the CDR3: TGTGCCAGCGGCTTTCGAAGCACCGGGGAGCTGTTTTTT.

In DNA form, the CDR3 reads TGTGCCAGCAGCCCGGGACTGGAGAAAGAGACCCAGTACTTC. Residues: CASSPGLEKETQYF. The chain couples TRBV5-4 to TRBJ2-5, with D perhaps TRBD2 (6 bases). V lost 4 bases, J lost 3 bases, and 13 bases lay in between. The CDR3 sequence is 14 residues long. The germline V gene has CDR1 SGHNT and CDR2 YYREEE (reference sequence).

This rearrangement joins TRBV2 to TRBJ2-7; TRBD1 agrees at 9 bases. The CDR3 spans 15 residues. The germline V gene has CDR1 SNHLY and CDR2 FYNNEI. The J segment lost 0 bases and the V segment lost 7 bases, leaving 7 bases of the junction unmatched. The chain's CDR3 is CASNPDRGYSYEQYF. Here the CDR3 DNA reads TGTGCCAGCAACCCGGACAGGGGCTACTCCTACGAGCAGTACTTC.

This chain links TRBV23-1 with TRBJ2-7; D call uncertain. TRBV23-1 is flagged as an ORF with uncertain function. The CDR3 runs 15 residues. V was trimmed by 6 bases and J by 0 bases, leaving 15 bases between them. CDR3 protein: CASRPTAYRSYEQYF. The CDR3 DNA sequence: TGCGCCAGCAGACCAACGGCCTACCGCTCCTACGAGCAGTACTTC.

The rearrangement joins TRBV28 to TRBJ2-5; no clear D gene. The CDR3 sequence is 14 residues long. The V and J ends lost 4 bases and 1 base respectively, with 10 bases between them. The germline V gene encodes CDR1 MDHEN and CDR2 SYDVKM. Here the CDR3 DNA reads TGTGCCAGCAGTTCCCCCCCCGTCCAAGAGACCCAGTACTTC. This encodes CASSSPPVQETQYF.

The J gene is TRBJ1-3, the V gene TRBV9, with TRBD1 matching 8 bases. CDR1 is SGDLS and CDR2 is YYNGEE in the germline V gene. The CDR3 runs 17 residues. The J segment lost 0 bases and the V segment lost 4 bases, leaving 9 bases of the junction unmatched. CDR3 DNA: TGTGCCAGCAGCTTCAGGGACAGGTTTGGCTCTGGAAACACCATATATTTT. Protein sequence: CASSFRDRFGSGNTIYF.

CDR3 region: CASSPGGRETQYF. The CDR3 DNA reads as TGCGCCAGCAGCCCCGGGGGGCGGGAGACCCAGTACTTC. The chain uses TRBV5-1 and TRBJ2-5; the D gene is possibly TRBD2 (7 bases). Per germline, CDR1 SGHRS and CDR2 YFSETQ. The V and J ends lost 4 bases and 5 bases respectively, with 12 bases between them. The CDR3 has 13 amino acids. Together with reference TRBV5-1 and TRBJ2-5, the CDR3 gives the full variable domain: KAGVTQTPRYLIKTRGQQVTLSCSPISGHRSVSWYQQTPGQGLQFLFEYFSETQRNKGNFPGRFSGRQFSNSRSEMNVSTLELGDSALYLCASSPGGRETQYFGPGTRLLVL.

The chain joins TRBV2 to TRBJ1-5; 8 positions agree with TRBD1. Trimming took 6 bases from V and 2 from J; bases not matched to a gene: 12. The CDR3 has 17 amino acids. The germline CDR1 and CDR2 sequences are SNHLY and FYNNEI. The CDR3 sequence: CASRDRGRGDGNQPQHF. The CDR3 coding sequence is TGTGCCAGCAGAGACAGGGGTCGAGGGGATGGCAATCAGCCCCAGCATTTT. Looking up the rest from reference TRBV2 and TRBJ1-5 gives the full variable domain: EPEVTQTPSHQVTQMGQEVILRCVPISNHLYFYWYRQILGQKVEFLVSFYNNEISEKSEIFDDQFSVERPDGSNFTLKIRSTKLEDSAMYFCASRDRGRGDGNQPQHFGDGTRLSIL.

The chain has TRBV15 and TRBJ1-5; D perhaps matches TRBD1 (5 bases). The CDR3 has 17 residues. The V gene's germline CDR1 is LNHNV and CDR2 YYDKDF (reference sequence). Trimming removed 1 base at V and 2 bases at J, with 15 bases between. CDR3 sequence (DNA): TGTGCCACCAGCAGAGGGTGGGGCAGTTTGGGCAATCAGCCCCAGCATTTT. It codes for CATSRGWGSLGNQPQHF.

The CDR3 DNA follows: TGTGCCAGCAAGTGGGGCTTAGATACGCAGTATTTT. This gives the protein CASKWGLDTQYF. This chain links TRBV2 with TRBJ2-3; TRBD1 might be the D (5 bases). The CDR3 covers 12 residues. V was clipped by 7 bases and J by 5 bases, with 10 bases between them. Looked up from germline, CDR1 is SNHLY and CDR2 is FYNNEI.

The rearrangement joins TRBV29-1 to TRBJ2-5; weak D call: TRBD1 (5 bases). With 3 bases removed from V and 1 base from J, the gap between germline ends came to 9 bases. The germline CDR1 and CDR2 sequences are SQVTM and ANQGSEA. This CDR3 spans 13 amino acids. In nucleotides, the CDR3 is TGCAGCGTTGATTGGCAGGGCCAAGAGACCCAGTACTTC. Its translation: CSVDWQGQETQYF.

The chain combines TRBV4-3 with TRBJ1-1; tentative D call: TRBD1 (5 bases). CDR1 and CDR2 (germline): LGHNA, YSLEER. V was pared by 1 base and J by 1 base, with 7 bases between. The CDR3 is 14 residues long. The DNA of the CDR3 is TGCGCCAGCAGCCAAGGGACAAAGAACACTGAAGCTTTCTTT. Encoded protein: CASSQGTKNTEAFF.

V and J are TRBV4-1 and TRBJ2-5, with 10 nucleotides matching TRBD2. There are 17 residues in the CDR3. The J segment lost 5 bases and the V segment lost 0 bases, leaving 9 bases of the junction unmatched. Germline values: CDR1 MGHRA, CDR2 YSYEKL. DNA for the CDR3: TGCGCCAGCAGCCAAGATATAGCGGGAGGATTGATTGAGACCCAGTACTTC. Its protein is CASSQDIAGGLIETQYF.

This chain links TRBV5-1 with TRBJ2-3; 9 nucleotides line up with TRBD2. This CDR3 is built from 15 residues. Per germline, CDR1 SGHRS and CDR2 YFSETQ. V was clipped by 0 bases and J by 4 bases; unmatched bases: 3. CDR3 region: CASSLGGRVADTQYF. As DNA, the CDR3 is TGCGCCAGCAGCTTGGGCGGGAGGGTGGCAGATACGCAGTATTTT. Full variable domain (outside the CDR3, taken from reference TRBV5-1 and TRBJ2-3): KAGVTQTPRYLIKTRGQQVTLSCSPISGHRSVSWYQQTPGQGLQFLFEYFSETQRNKGNFPGRFSGRQFSNSRSEMNVSTLELGDSALYLCASSLGGRVADTQYFGPGTRLTVL.

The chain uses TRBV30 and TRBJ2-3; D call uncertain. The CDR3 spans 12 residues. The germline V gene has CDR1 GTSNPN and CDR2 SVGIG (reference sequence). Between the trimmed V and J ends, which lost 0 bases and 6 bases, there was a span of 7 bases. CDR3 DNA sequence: TGTGCCTGGAGTGTAAGTATGGATACGCAGTATTTT. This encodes CAWSVSMDTQYF.

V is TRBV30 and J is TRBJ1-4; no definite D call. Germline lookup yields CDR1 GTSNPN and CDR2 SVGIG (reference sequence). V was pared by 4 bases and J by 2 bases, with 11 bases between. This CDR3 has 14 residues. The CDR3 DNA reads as TGTGCCTGGAAAAAGGGTACGACTAATGAAAAACTGTTTTTT. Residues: CAWKKGTTNEKLFF.

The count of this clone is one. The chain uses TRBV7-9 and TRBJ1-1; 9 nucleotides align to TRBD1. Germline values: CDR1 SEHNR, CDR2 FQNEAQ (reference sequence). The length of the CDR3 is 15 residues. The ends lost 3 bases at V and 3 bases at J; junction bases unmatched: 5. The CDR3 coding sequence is TGTGCCAGCAGCTTGGGGACAGGGCAGGACACTGAAGCTTTCTTT. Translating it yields CASSLGTGQDTEAFF. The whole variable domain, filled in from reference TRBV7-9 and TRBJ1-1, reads DTGVSQNPRHKITKRGQNVTFRCDPISEHNRLYWYRQTLGQGPEFLTYFQNEAQLEKSRLLSDRFSAERPKGSFSTLEIQRTEQGDSAMYLCASSLGTGQDTEAFFGQGTRLTVV.

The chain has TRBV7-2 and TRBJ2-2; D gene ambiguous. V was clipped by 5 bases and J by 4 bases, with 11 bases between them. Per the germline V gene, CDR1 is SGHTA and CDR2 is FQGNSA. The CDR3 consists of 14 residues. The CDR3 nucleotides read TGTGCCAGCAGCCCCAGGCCGAGCACCGGGGAGCTGTTTTTT. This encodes CASSPRPSTGELFF.

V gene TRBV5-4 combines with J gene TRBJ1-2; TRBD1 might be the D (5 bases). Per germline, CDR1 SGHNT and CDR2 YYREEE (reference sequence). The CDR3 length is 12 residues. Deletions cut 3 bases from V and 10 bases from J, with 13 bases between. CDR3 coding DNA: TGTGCCAGCAGCTCAGCCAGGGTTGACTACACCTTC. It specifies CASSSARVDYTF.

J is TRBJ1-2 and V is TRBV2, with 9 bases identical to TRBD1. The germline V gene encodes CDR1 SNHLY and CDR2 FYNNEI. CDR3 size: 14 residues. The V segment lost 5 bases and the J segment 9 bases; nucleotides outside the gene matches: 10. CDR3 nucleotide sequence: TGTGCCAGCAGTTTCTCAGGACAGGGGAATAGCTACACCTTC. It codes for CASSFSGQGNSYTF.

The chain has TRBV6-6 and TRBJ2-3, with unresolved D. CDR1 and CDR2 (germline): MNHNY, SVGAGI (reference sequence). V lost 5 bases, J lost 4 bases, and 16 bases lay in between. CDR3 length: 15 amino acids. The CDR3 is CASSGTRLWADTQYF. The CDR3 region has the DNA TGTGCCAGCAGTGGCACCAGGCTCTGGGCAGATACGCAGTATTTT.

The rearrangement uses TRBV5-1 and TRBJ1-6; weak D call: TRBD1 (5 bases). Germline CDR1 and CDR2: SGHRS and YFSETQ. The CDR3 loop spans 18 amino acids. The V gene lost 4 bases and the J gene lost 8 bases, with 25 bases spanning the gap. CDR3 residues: CASSAHRGRIGMDSPLHF. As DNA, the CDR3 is TGCGCCAGCAGCGCCCACCGGGGCAGAATTGGAATGGATTCACCCCTCCACTTT. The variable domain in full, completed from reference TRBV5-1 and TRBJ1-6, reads KAGVTQTPRYLIKTRGQQVTLSCSPISGHRSVSWYQQTPGQGLQFLFEYFSETQRNKGNFPGRFSGRQFSNSRSEMNVSTLELGDSALYLCASSAHRGRIGMDSPLHFGNGTRLTVT.